This T cell receptor beta chain was captured in a study of blood T cell repertoires in COVID-19. In its sample, this clone was seen a few times. Germline V lookup: CDR1 SGHAT, CDR2 FQNNGV. The germline V and J ends were trimmed by 0 bases and 3 bases, with 5 bases remaining between them. The CDR3 covers 13 residues. In the authors' methods: Quantification of nucleated cells was approximated via reference gene primer amplification. Assay: immunoSEQ multiplex PCR; the TCRdb copy retains only in-frame clones and omits some. V, J and clone size are those of that table, while D and trimming were read from the DNA. Among approximately 120,000 clones listed, over 75% were seen once.

Sequenced material: peripheral blood. This clonotype originated in a man aged 60 to 69 with acute or convalescent COVID-19. The rearrangement uses TRBV11-2 and TRBJ1-1; the D gene is possibly TRBD1 (5 bases). CDR3 loop: CASSLDRDTEAFF. In nucleotides, the CDR3 is TGTGCCAGCAGCTTAGACAGGGACACTGAAGCTTTCTTT.